Below are 22 T cell receptor beta chains sequenced from a single sample in a study of T cell clones after liver transplantation. Generated by immunoSEQ multiplex PCR, the TCRdb table keeps only in-frame clones and is missing some. Here the sample spans approximately 72,000 clones, about nine tenths being singletons. The material sequenced was CD4+ T cells from blood, taken before liver transplant. The receptors come from a human donor who received a liver transplant.

This clone showed up just once. The chain links TRBV5-5 to TRBJ2-7; D gene uncertain. V was shortened by 3 bases and J by 3 bases, with 10 bases between the two germline ends. The CDR3 sequence is 13 residues long. In germline, CDR1 is SGHKS, CDR2 YYEKEE (reference sequence). The CDR3 nucleotides are TGTGCCAGCAGCTCCTCTCTCTACTACGAGCAGTACTTC. Its protein is CASSSSLYYEQYF. Full variable domain (outside the CDR3, taken from reference TRBV5-5 and TRBJ2-7): DAGVTQSPTHLIKTRGQQVTLRCSPISGHKSVSWYQQVLGQGPQFIFQYYEKEERGRGNFPDRFSARQFPNYSSELNVNALLLGDSALYLCASSSSLYYEQYFGPGTRLTVT.

The sample holds one count of this clone. The chain combines TRBV19 with TRBJ1-2, with D tentatively TRBD1 (5 bases). This CDR3 spans 15 amino acids. Germline loops: CDR1 LNHDA, CDR2 SQIVND (reference sequence). The germline V and J ends were trimmed by 4 bases and 6 bases, with 18 bases remaining between them. As DNA, the CDR3 is TGTGCCAGTAGTACACGACGCGACAGAGCCGATGGCTACACCTTC. This codes for CASSTRRDRADGYTF.

J is TRBJ2-7 and V is TRBV11-2; no reliable D call. Germline V gives CDR1 SGHAT, CDR2 FQNNGV. CDR3 length equals 14 residues. Trimming stripped 0 bases from V and 7 bases from J, with 13 bases between. The CDR3 DNA is TGTGCCAGCAGCTTAGATCGGGTAGGCACTGAGCAGTACTTC. Its translation: CASSLDRVGTEQYF.

This clone showed up just once. V and J are TRBV7-9 and TRBJ2-7, with D possibly called TRBD1 or TRBD2 (5 bases each). CDR3 size: 13 residues. V lost 5 bases and J 3 bases, leaving 11 bases between the germline ends. CDR1 SEHNR and CDR2 FQNEAQ come from the germline V gene (reference sequence). DNA of the CDR3: TGTGCCAGCAGCCGAGGGGTCGGCTACGAGCAGTACTTC. Its translation is CASSRGVGYEQYF.

The chain has TRBV25-1 and TRBJ1-1; a weak D match, TRBD1 (5 bases). The CDR3 is 14 amino acids. Germline V lookup: CDR1 MGHDK, CDR2 SYGVNS. The V and J ends lost 3 bases and 4 bases respectively, with 12 bases between them. CDR3 sequence reads: CASSDHQGFTEAFF. The CDR3 DNA reads as TGTGCCAGCAGTGACCATCAGGGTTTCACTGAAGCTTTCTTT.

The chain recombines TRBV5-8 with TRBJ2-5; weak D call: TRBD2 (5 bases). The CDR3 spans 14 residues. In germline, CDR1 is SGHTS, CDR2 YDEGEE. V dropped 4 bases and J dropped 5 bases, with 15 bases sitting between them. The CDR3 sequence is CASSAYAGVETQYF. The CDR3 DNA is TGTGCCAGCAGCGCATACGCCGGGGTCGAGACCCAGTACTTC. The variable domain in full, completed from reference TRBV5-8 and TRBJ2-5, reads EAGVTQSPTHLIKTRGQQATLRCSPISGHTSVYWYQQALGLGLQFLLWYDEGEERNRGNFPPRFSGRQFPNYSSELNVNALELEDSALYLCASSAYAGVETQYFGPGTRLLVL.

The J gene is TRBJ2-7, the V gene TRBV5-1, with 11 bases aligning to TRBD2. This CDR3 is built from 15 residues. J gave up 3 bases and V 3 bases, and 5 bases lay outside the gene matches. Germline lookup yields CDR1 SGHRS and CDR2 YFSETQ. For the CDR3, the DNA is TGCGCCAGCAGCTATGGGACTAGCGGAGGCTACGAGCAGTACTTC. As protein: CASSYGTSGGYEQYF.

The chain uses TRBV7-2 and TRBJ2-7, with TRBD2 matching over 10 bases. The J segment lost 2 bases and the V segment lost 6 bases, leaving 4 bases of the junction unmatched. Germline V lookup: CDR1 SGHTA, CDR2 FQGNSA. The CDR3 extends over 14 amino acids. The CDR3 here is CASSGAGGPYEQYF. CDR3 in DNA: TGTGCCAGCAGTGGAGCGGGAGGGCCCTACGAGCAGTACTTC.

The chain is built from TRBV19 and TRBJ1-5; 7 bases line up with TRBD1. The CDR3 totals 14 residues. CDR1 and CDR2 (germline): LNHDA, SQIVND (reference sequence). V dropped 5 bases and J dropped 4; count of bases not matched to a gene: 5. The CDR3 DNA is TGTGCCAGTAGTTTGGCAGGGGGGAATCAGCCCCAGCATTTT. Its translation is CASSLAGGNQPQHF.

The gene calls are TRBV18 and TRBJ2-7; no reliable D call. The CDR3 covers 14 residues. V lost 6 bases and J lost 1, with 13 bases in between. Germline V gives CDR1 KGHSH, CDR2 LQKENI. CDR3 protein: CASSPEYLSYEQYF. The CDR3 bases are TGTGCCAGCTCCCCTGAGTATCTATCCTACGAGCAGTACTTC.

The chain combines TRBV5-1 with TRBJ2-5; 7 nucleotides align to TRBD1. Losses at the gene ends were 4 bases for V and 4 bases for J; bases not matched to a gene: 4. Germline CDR1 is SGHRS and CDR2 is YFSETQ. This CDR3 is 13 amino acids long. CDR3 bases: TGCGCCAGCAGCCCGGGACAGTCAGAGACCCAGTACTTC. Protein sequence: CASSPGQSETQYF. Based on the CDR3 plus reference TRBV5-1 and TRBJ2-5, the full variable domain is KAGVTQTPRYLIKTRGQQVTLSCSPISGHRSVSWYQQTPGQGLQFLFEYFSETQRNKGNFPGRFSGRQFSNSRSEMNVSTLELGDSALYLCASSPGQSETQYFGPGTRLLVL.

V usage is TRBV5-1 and J usage is TRBJ2-3; D tentatively reads TRBD1 or TRBD2 (7 bases each). Trimming stripped 3 bases from V and 6 bases from J, with 14 bases between. The germline V gene encodes CDR1 SGHRS and CDR2 YFSETQ. The CDR3 covers 14 residues. The CDR3 loop reads CASSSGGASDTQYF. The CDR3 DNA reads as TGCGCCAGCAGCTCAGGGGGGGCGTCGGATACGCAGTATTTT.

The chain employs TRBV19 and TRBJ1-5; D remains ambiguous. The CDR3 has 16 residues. Germline CDR1 reads LNHDA; CDR2 reads SQIVND (reference sequence). V was shortened by 4 bases and J by 3 bases, with 16 bases between the two germline ends. CDR3 sequence: CASSTWSLYPNQPQHF. As DNA, the CDR3 is TGTGCCAGTAGTACGTGGAGTCTCTATCCCAATCAGCCCCAGCATTTT.

CDR3 in DNA: TGTGCCAGCAGCTTAGATAATGGAGGTGTACGGGCCTACGAGCAGTACTTC. Its translation: CASSLDNGGVRAYEQYF. V is TRBV11-2 and J is TRBJ2-7; the D gene is possibly TRBD2 (5 bases). The CDR3 is 17 residues long. The V gene lost 0 bases and the J gene lost 2 bases, with 17 bases spanning the gap. The germline gives CDR1 SGHAT, CDR2 FQNNGV.

This chain joins TRBV5-1 and TRBJ2-7; tentatively, D is TRBD2 (6 bases). This CDR3 is built from 16 residues. From germline, CDR1 is SGHRS and CDR2 YFSETQ. Deletions cut 1 base from V and 3 bases from J, with 17 bases between. CDR3 nucleotide sequence: TGCGCCAGCAGCTTGCGCGGTGGCGGGACCCTCTACGAGCAGTACTTC. As protein: CASSLRGGGTLYEQYF.

The rearrangement uses TRBV7-2 and TRBJ1-2, with TRBD1 matching over 11 bases. This CDR3 region has 14 residues. Trimming took 0 bases from V and 6 from J; bases not matched to a gene: 0. Germline assignment: CDR1 SGHTA and CDR2 FQGNSA. CDR3 in DNA: TGTGCCAGCAGCTTAGCGGACAGGGGGCATGGCTACACCTTC. It yields the protein CASSLADRGHGYTF.

The chain links TRBV11-3 to TRBJ2-7, with D perhaps matching TRBD2 (6 bases). CDR3 length equals 12 residues. Germline values: CDR1 SGHNT, CDR2 YENEEA. V was pared by 5 bases and J by 6 bases, with 11 bases between. As DNA, the CDR3 is TGTGCCAGCAGCCTAGGACTACCCGAGCAGTACTTC. Translation: CASSLGLPEQYF.

The chain couples TRBV11-2 to TRBJ1-4, with D maybe TRBD1 (6 bases). Germline V gene sequence: CDR1 SGHAT, CDR2 FQNNGV. This CDR3 has 15 residues. Trimming removed 5 bases at V and 3 bases at J, with 13 bases between. CDR3 residues: CASSPSGVANEKLFF. DNA for the CDR3: TGTGCCAGCAGCCCCTCAGGGGTTGCTAATGAAAAACTGTTTTTT.

The chain recombines TRBV19 with TRBJ2-5; D unclear. CDR1 and CDR2 from the germline V gene are LNHDA and SQIVND (reference sequence). V gave up 1 base and J gave up 7 bases, with 10 bases separating them. This CDR3 contains 13 residues. CDR3 bases: TGTGCCAGTAGTATAGTTGTATTCCGGACCCAGTACTTC. The encoded protein is CASSIVVFRTQYF.

The J gene is TRBJ1-4, the V gene TRBV7-2, with TRBD1 identical over 9 bases. After removal of 5 bases from V and 7 bases from J, the junction contained 8 bases not matched to a gene. The CDR3 runs to 15 residues. CDR1 and CDR2 (germline): SGHTA, FQGNSA. CDR3 sequence (DNA): TGTGCCAGCAGCGCTGGGGACAGGGTAATTGAAAAACTGTTTTTT. It specifies CASSAGDRVIEKLFF.

CDR3 sequence reads: CASSYSPGDRNIQYF. The CDR3 DNA sequence: TGTGCCAGCAGTTACTCGCCAGGGGATAGGAACATTCAGTACTTC. The chain uses TRBV6-5 and TRBJ2-4; perhaps TRBD1 as D (6 bases). In germline, CDR1 is MNHEY, CDR2 SVGAGI. The CDR3 has 15 residues. Trimming cost V 0 bases and J 7 bases, with 13 bases left between them.

The chain employs TRBV7-2 and TRBJ2-3; D remains unclear. V lost 1 base, J lost 2 bases, and 10 bases lay in between. This CDR3 region has 15 residues. Germline-derived CDR1 and CDR2 are SGHTA and FQGNSA. The CDR3 is CASSLEGQNTDTQYF. For the CDR3, the DNA is TGTGCCAGCAGCTTAGAGGGCCAGAACACAGATACGCAGTATTTT.